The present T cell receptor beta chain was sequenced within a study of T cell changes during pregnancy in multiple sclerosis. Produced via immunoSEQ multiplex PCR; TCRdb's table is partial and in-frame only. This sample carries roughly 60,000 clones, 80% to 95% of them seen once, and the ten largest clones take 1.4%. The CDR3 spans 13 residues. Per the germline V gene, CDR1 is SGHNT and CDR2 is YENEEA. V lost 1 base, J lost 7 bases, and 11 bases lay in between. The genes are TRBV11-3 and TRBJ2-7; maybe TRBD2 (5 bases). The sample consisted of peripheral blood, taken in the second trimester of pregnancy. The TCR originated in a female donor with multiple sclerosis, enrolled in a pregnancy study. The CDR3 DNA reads TGTGCCAGCAGCTTAGGCGGATCGGGAGAGCAGTACTTC. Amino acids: CASSLGGSGEQYF.